These 32 T cell receptor beta chains share one sample of origin, sequenced in a study of response to subunit inactivated influenza vaccine. TCRdb reprocessed the RT-PCR reads via MiXCR and lists one record per CDR3 protein. The sample carries about 700,000 distinct CDR3 sequences, roughly 15% recorded once. The sample in question was PBMCs from blood, obtained roughly 2 weeks before vaccination. The receptor set was obtained from a man aged 50-59 years who received an inactivated influenza vaccine.

Worth noting for this clonotype: Compared with germline, one end of the junction differs, possibly owing to a read error. The rearrangement uses TRBV7-9 and TRBJ2-2, with D unclear. Germline V gives CDR1 SEHNR, CDR2 FQNEAQ (reference sequence). The CDR3 is 14 residues long. The CDR3 loop reads CVSSPRSNTGELFF. The CDR3 DNA is TGTGTCAGCAGCCCACGGTCCAACACCGGGGAGCTGTTTTTT. The whole variable domain, filled in from reference TRBV7-9 and TRBJ2-2, reads DTGVSQNPRHKITKRGQNVTFRCDPISEHNRLYWYRQTLGQGPEFLTYFQNEAQLEKSRLLSDRFSAERPKGSFSTLEIQRTEQGDSAMYLCVSSPRSNTGELFFGEGSRLTVL.

This clonotype showed up just a few times. The chain recombines TRBV6-5 with TRBJ1-6; no reliable D call. V was trimmed by 1 base and J by 8 bases, leaving 9 bases between them. The CDR3 consists of 14 residues. Germline V gives CDR1 MNHEY, CDR2 SVGAGI. CDR3 in DNA: TGTGCCAGCAGTTACTTTCAGATCCATTCACCCCTCCACTTT. Amino acid sequence: CASSYFQIHSPLHF.

V usage is TRBV28 and J usage is TRBJ2-1, with TRBD1 identical over 7 bases. Germline lookup yields CDR1 MDHEN and CDR2 SYDVKM. The CDR3 is made up of 18 amino acids. V was clipped by 6 bases and J by 4 bases; unmatched bases: 18. The CDR3 protein is CASRKQGRRLPPYNEQFF. The CDR3 region has the DNA TGTGCCAGCAGGAAACAGGGGCGCCGGCTTCCCCCTTACAATGAGCAGTTCTTC.

This clonotype was recorded a few times. The J gene is TRBJ1-1, the V gene TRBV7-9; no definite D call. The CDR3 contains 15 residues. V lost 2 bases and J 5 bases, leaving 15 bases between the germline ends. Germline V gene lookup returns CDR1 SEHNR and CDR2 FQNEAQ (reference sequence). The CDR3: CASSLSARIGTEAFF. In nucleotides, the CDR3 is TGTGCCAGCAGCTTATCCGCCCGGATTGGTACTGAAGCTTTCTTT.

This clonotype showed up many times. The rearrangement joins TRBV3-1 to TRBJ1-1; 7 bases align to TRBD1. Trimming cost V 3 bases and J 5 bases; bases outside gene matches: 6. Germline values: CDR1 LGHDT, CDR2 YNNKEL (reference sequence). The CDR3 consists of 14 residues. The CDR3 loop is CASSHRQGRTEAFF. CDR3 DNA: TGTGCCAGCAGCCATAGACAGGGACGTACTGAAGCTTTCTTT.

The genes are TRBV6-4 and TRBJ2-7; D unclear. Looked up from germline, CDR1 is MRHNA and CDR2 is SNTAGT. V lost 2 bases and J lost 6, with 11 bases in between. The CDR3 runs 13 residues. The CDR3 spells CASSDSAMGEQYF. The CDR3 nucleotides read TGTGCCAGCAGTGACAGTGCCATGGGCGAGCAGTACTTC.

In its sample, this clonotype was seen a few times. The J gene is TRBJ2-7, the V gene TRBV9; D might be TRBD1 (5 bases). The CDR3 contains 13 residues. With 0 bases removed from V and 2 bases from J, the gap between germline ends came to 6 bases. Germline V lookup: CDR1 SGDLS, CDR2 YYNGEE. CDR3 sequence: CASSVGGPYEQYF. CDR3 in DNA: TGTGCCAGCAGCGTAGGGGGCCCCTACGAGCAGTACTTC.

The rearrangement joins TRBV19 to TRBJ2-7, with D perhaps TRBD1 (5 bases). Germline V CDR1 and CDR2: LNHDA, SQIVND (reference sequence). V lost 5 bases and J 4 bases, leaving 15 bases between the germline ends. The CDR3 covers 14 residues. The CDR3 reads CASSPWDQGYEQYF. As DNA, the CDR3 is TGTGCCAGTAGTCCCTGGGATCAGGGATACGAGCAGTACTTC.

This sequence joins TRBV20-1 and TRBJ2-1, with 9 bases lining up with TRBD2. The trim removed 3 bases at V and 6 bases at J, leaving 9 bases unmatched. The germline V gene encodes CDR1 DFQATT and CDR2 SNEGSKA (reference sequence). The CDR3 has 15 amino acids. CDR3 residues: CSASPPGLARNEQFF. The CDR3 DNA follows: TGCAGTGCTAGTCCTCCGGGACTAGCACGCAATGAGCAGTTCTTC.

The chain employs TRBV2 and TRBJ1-2; 7 nucleotides agree with TRBD1. Per germline, CDR1 SNHLY and CDR2 FYNNEI. V dropped 6 bases and J dropped 4; count of bases not matched to a gene: 2. CDR3 length: 12 residues. This CDR3 is CASRDRTYGYTF. The CDR3 DNA reads as TGTGCCAGCAGGGACAGGACCTATGGCTACACCTTC.

This clonotype came up a few times. The V call is TRBV3-1, the J call TRBJ1-3; unclear D gene. V gave up 4 bases and J gave up 0 bases, with 10 bases separating them. The CDR3 totals 15 residues. Germline assignment: CDR1 LGHDT and CDR2 YNNKEL (reference sequence). The CDR3 sequence is CASSPRPSSGNTIYF. The CDR3 DNA sequence: TGTGCCAGCAGCCCGAGACCGAGCTCTGGAAACACCATATATTTT.

This CDR3 reads CASRPGQGRYTF. The CDR3 region has the DNA TGTGCCAGCAGGCCGGGACAGGGGCGCTACACCTTC. The chain has TRBV2 and TRBJ1-2; 10 nucleotides agree with TRBD1. Germline CDR1 and CDR2: SNHLY and FYNNEI. The CDR3 covers 12 residues. With 6 bases clipped from V and 9 bases from J, the junction kept 4 bases outside the gene matches.

The table lists this clonotype with a few counts. This sequence joins TRBV29-1 and TRBJ2-3; unclear D gene. V was pared by 6 bases and J by 3 bases, with 10 bases between. The CDR3 runs to 12 residues. Germline V gene data show CDR1 as SQVTM and CDR2 as ANQGSEA. The CDR3 sequence: CSVVERTDTQYF. The CDR3 coding sequence is TGCAGCGTCGTTGAGAGAACAGATACGCAGTATTTT.

This clonotype was seen many times. The gene calls are TRBV29-1 and TRBJ2-7; weak D call: TRBD1 (6 bases). CDR3 length: 15 residues. V was cut by 1 base and J by 4 bases, with 17 bases left in between. CDR1 SQVTM and CDR2 ANQGSEA come from the germline V gene. The CDR3 protein is CSVEVVRTESYEQYF. The CDR3 bases are TGCAGCGTTGAAGTGGTTCGGACAGAGAGTTACGAGCAGTACTTC.

This clonotype was counted only a few times. The V gene is TRBV28, the J gene TRBJ2-5; 8 bases map to TRBD1. CDR3 length: 15 residues. Trimming at V came to 4 bases and at J to 5 bases, leaving 9 bases not matched to a gene. Germline CDR1 reads MDHEN; CDR2 reads SYDVKM. The CDR3 sequence is CASSSPTGASETQYF. The CDR3 coding sequence is TGTGCCAGCAGTTCTCCGACAGGGGCGAGCGAGACCCAGTACTTC.

The rearrangement uses TRBV5-1 and TRBJ2-7; 10 bases are a match to TRBD1. CDR3 length equals 17 residues. Germline assignment: CDR1 SGHRS and CDR2 YFSETQ. Trimming at V came to 2 bases and at J to 2 bases, leaving 10 bases not matched to a gene. Written as DNA, the CDR3 is TGCGCCAGCAGCTTAAGGGACAGGGGTTCACAAACCTACGAGCAGTACTTC. Amino acid sequence: CASSLRDRGSQTYEQYF.

Points on this clonotype: Just one base apart from a much larger clone, this may be a read error. The chain joins TRBV10-3 to TRBJ2-5; TRBD2 might be the D (5 bases). The CDR3 sequence is 13 residues long. The germline V gene has CDR1 ENHRY and CDR2 SYGVKD. Trimming pared 4 bases from V and 5 bases from J, leaving 11 bases between. CDR3 nucleotide sequence: TGTGCCATCAGTGGTCACCCGGGGGAGACCCAGTACTTC. It translates to CAISGHPGETQYF.

The chain is built from TRBV10-3 and TRBJ2-1; tentatively, D is TRBD1 (6 bases). V lost 3 bases, J lost 1 base, and 10 bases lay in between. The germline gives CDR1 ENHRY, CDR2 SYGVKD. The CDR3 covers 15 residues. In nucleotides, the CDR3 is TGTGCCATCAGTGAAAGGCAGGGGTCCTACAATGAGCAGTTCTTC. Translated: CAISERQGSYNEQFF.

In this sample, this clonotype turned up a few times. The J gene is TRBJ2-6, the V gene TRBV6-2 or TRBV6-3; maybe TRBD2 (7 bases). The CDR3 has 20 amino acids. V lost 6 bases and J 4 bases, leaving 28 bases between the germline ends. Germline values: CDR1 MNHEY, CDR2 SVGEGT. CDR3 protein: CASSPTEAGHPLSGANVLTF. CDR3 DNA sequence: TGTGCCAGCAGCCCTACGGAAGCGGGACATCCTCTCTCCGGGGCCAACGTCCTGACTTTC.

This clonotype was found a few times. The rearrangement uses TRBV7-9 and TRBJ2-3; D not certain. CDR1 is SEHNR, CDR2 FQNEAQ, per germline (reference sequence). V lost 11 bases and J 4 bases, leaving 10 bases between the germline ends. The CDR3 covers 11 residues. The CDR3 here is CAYPTADTQYF. CDR3 DNA sequence: TGTGCCTACCCCACCGCAGATACGCAGTATTTT.

J is TRBJ2-5 and V is TRBV7-2, with no clear D. V lost 4 bases, J lost 4 bases, and 10 bases lay in between. CDR1 and CDR2 (germline): SGHTA, FQGNSA. There are 13 residues in the CDR3. For the CDR3, the DNA is TGTGCCAGCAGCTCCACTGCGTCAGAGACCCAGTACTTC. As protein: CASSSTASETQYF.

The CDR3 nucleotides read TGTGCCAGCAGTTTTAGGACTGATACCTACGAGCAGTACTTC. This sequence encodes CASSFRTDTYEQYF. The rearrangement uses TRBV12-3 or TRBV12-4 and TRBJ2-7; a weak D match, TRBD2 (5 bases). Trimming pared 3 bases from V and 2 bases from J, leaving 11 bases between. The CDR3 has 14 residues.

This clonotype occurred many times. This chain joins TRBV12-3 or TRBV12-4 and TRBJ1-6; 7 nucleotides align to TRBD1. This CDR3 spans 15 amino acids. The trim removed 0 bases at V and 7 bases at J, leaving 3 bases unmatched. DNA for the CDR3: TGTGCCAGCAGTTTAGCGGGGACAGCCAATTCACCCCTCCACTTT. Amino acids: CASSLAGTANSPLHF.

This clonotype has a handful of counts. This sequence joins TRBV27 and TRBJ1-5, with D perhaps matching TRBD1 (6 bases). V shed 5 bases and J shed 4 bases, with 15 bases lying between them. The CDR3 is made up of 15 amino acids. Germline-derived CDR1 and CDR2 are MNHEY and SMNVEV (reference sequence). DNA for the CDR3: TGTGCCAGCAGTACTCTACAGGGAGGTAATCAGCCCCAGCATTTT. Its protein is CASSTLQGGNQPQHF.

V usage is TRBV18 and J usage is TRBJ2-7; TRBD1 matches at 7 bases. CDR1 is KGHSH and CDR2 is LQKENI in the germline V gene. The junction had 9 bases not matched to a gene; V was cut back by 3 bases and J by 4 bases. The CDR3 has 15 amino acids. The CDR3 region has the DNA TGTGCCAGCTCACCCTTTGAAGGGACAGCGTACGAGCAGTACTTC. Its protein is CASSPFEGTAYEQYF.

At least ten counts were recorded for this clonotype. V and J are TRBV5-4 and TRBJ2-5; 11 bases align to TRBD2. Germline values: CDR1 SGHNT, CDR2 YYREEE (reference sequence). The CDR3 is made up of 15 amino acids. V was pared by 2 bases and J by 5 bases, with 5 bases of the junction left unmatched. DNA for the CDR3: TGTGCCAGCAGCTTAGATAGCGGGGGGGCCGAGACCCAGTACTTC. It codes for CASSLDSGGAETQYF.

This clonotype was counted at least ten times. This chain uses TRBV12-3 or TRBV12-4 with TRBJ1-5; no firm D call. The V end was cut by 3 bases, the J end by 3 bases, with 9 bases between. The length of the CDR3 is 14 residues. CDR3 region: CASSFEHPNQPQHF. Written as DNA, the CDR3 is TGTGCCAGCAGTTTTGAACACCCCAATCAGCCCCAGCATTTT.

Many counts were recorded for this clonotype. The rearrangement joins TRBV7-9 to TRBJ2-3; D is possibly TRBD2 (6 bases). The CDR3 sequence is 15 residues long. Looked up from germline, CDR1 is SEHNR and CDR2 is FQNEAQ (reference sequence). The V end was cut by 3 bases, the J end by 6 bases, with 16 bases between. The CDR3 reads CASSLGTIGGDTQYF. For the CDR3, the DNA is TGTGCCAGCAGCTTGGGCACTATCGGAGGGGATACGCAGTATTTT.

A few counts support this clonotype. J is TRBJ2-3 and V is TRBV11-3; D not certain. The germline V gene encodes CDR1 SGHNT and CDR2 YENEEA. With 0 bases removed from V and 0 bases from J, the gap between germline ends came to 7 bases. There are 15 residues in the CDR3. CDR3 sequence: CASSLDPSSTDTQYF. CDR3 DNA sequence: TGTGCCAGCAGCTTAGATCCCTCGAGCACAGATACGCAGTATTTT.

The chain employs TRBV4-2 and TRBJ2-3; 7 bases agree with TRBD1. Unmatched junction bases numbered 10, after V lost 1 base and J lost 3 bases. The length of the CDR3 is 17 residues. Germline CDR1 and CDR2: LGHNA and YNFKEQ. The CDR3 loop reads CASSQALRGQGTDTQYF. Written as DNA, the CDR3 is TGTGCCAGCAGCCAAGCCCTGAGGGGGCAGGGAACAGATACGCAGTATTTT.

This clonotype appeared once. V gene TRBV14 combines with J gene TRBJ1-6, with 9 bases aligning to TRBD1. Germline assignment: CDR1 SGHDN and CDR2 FVKESK. The CDR3 loop spans 15 amino acids. V trimming: 4 bases; J trimming: 13 bases; junction bases outside the gene matches: 11. CDR3: CASSPGGTGRIPLHF. The CDR3 DNA follows: TGTGCCAGCAGCCCGGGAGGGACAGGGAGGATTCCCCTCCACTTT.

This clonotype was seen only a few times. The chain carries TRBV30 and TRBJ1-1; 10 bases match TRBD1. Germline CDR1 and CDR2: GTSNPN and SVGIG (reference sequence). CDR3 length equals 11 residues. The V gene end was trimmed by 5 bases and the J gene end by 8 bases; junction bases not matched to a gene: 2. CDR3 protein: CAWSTGGEAFF. Written as DNA, the CDR3 is TGTGCCTGGTCGACAGGGGGCGAAGCTTTCTTT.